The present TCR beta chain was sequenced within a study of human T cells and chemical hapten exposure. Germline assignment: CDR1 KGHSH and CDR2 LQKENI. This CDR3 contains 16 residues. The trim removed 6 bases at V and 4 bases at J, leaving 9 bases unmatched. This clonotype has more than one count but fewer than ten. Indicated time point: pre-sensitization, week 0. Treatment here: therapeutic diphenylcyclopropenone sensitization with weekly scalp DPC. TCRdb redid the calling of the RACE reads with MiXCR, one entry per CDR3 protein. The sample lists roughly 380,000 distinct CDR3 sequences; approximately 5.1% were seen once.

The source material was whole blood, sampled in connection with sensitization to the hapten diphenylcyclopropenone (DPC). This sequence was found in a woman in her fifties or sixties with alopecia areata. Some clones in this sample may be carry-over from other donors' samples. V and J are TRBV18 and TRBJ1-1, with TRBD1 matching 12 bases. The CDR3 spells CASSLKPGQGATEAFF. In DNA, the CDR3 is TGTGCCAGCTCCCTTAAGCCGGGACAGGGGGCCACTGAAGCTTTCTTT.